This T cell receptor beta chain was captured in a study of T cell responses to AZD1222 COVID-19 vaccine. Study-level results: Close to half of spike-specific TCRs reportedly recognize unmutated variant regions. Most donors were white British, females outnumbered males, and clonal diversity was possibly underestimated. Receipt of two AZD1222 doses was followed by a rise in Spike-specific TCR breadth and depth. Sampling captured repertoires only after the peak T cell response.

Per germline, CDR1 SNHLY and CDR2 FYNNEI. Between the trimmed V and J ends, which lost 5 bases and 2 bases, there was a span of 9 bases. This CDR3 has 13 amino acids. As concerns this clone: As yet, its antigen is unknown.

Assay: immunoSEQ multiplex PCR; the TCRdb copy retains only in-frame clones and omits some. This table has around 100,000 clones, 84% appearing once. This specimen consisted of peripheral blood, obtained on day 0 of AZD1222 vaccination. The rearrangement links TRBV2 to TRBJ1-1, with unresolved D. This sequence originates from an adult in good health. The CDR3 loop reads CASSMEGNTEAFF. CDR3 in DNA: TGTGCCAGCAGTATGGAGGGCAACACTGAAGCTTTCTTT. Supplemented by reference TRBV2 and TRBJ1-1, the full variable domain reads EPEVTQTPSHQVTQMGQEVILRCVPISNHLYFYWYRQILGQKVEFLVSFYNNEISEKSEIFDDQFSVERPDGSNFTLKIRSTKLEDSAMYFCASSMEGNTEAFFGQGTRLTVV.